This is a list of T cell receptor beta chains from one sample in a study of blood T cell repertoires in COVID-19. Profiled with immunoSEQ multiplex PCR; TCRdb holds only in-frame clones, not every one. The sample records 200,000 or so clones, 80% to 90% being singletons. The material sequenced was PBMCs or T cells enriched from blood (not recorded which). All receptors derive from a woman aged 25 to 39 who had been exposed to COVID-19. The CDR3 runs from the conserved cysteine through the conserved F or W.

v_gene	j_gene	CDR3aa
TRBV19	TRBJ2-1	CATGQGGDEQFF
TRBV9	TRBJ1-2	CASSVGQGDYGYTF
TRBV5-1	TRBJ2-7	CASSFDSYEQYF
TRBV7-9	TRBJ2-7	CASSRRTSGMISYEQYF
TRBV4-1	TRBJ2-1	CASSQVRRERSSYNEQFF
TRBV11-2	TRBJ1-1	CASSPGQGQIFTEAFF
TRBV11-3	TRBJ1-1	CASSLTANTEAFF
TRBV6-1	TRBJ2-7	CASSEPGESSYEQYF
TRBV7-9	TRBJ2-1	CASSQGTSASYNEQFF
TRBV7-6	TRBJ2-2	CASTTGQGNTGELFF
TRBV2	TRBJ2-2	CASSEARLALGGELFF
TRBV11-2	TRBJ2-1	CASSFLAEHNEQFF
TRBV7-9	TRBJ1-1	CASSLPQGTEAFF
TRBV5-1	TRBJ2-7	CASSLGAGTRYEQYF
TRBV5-1	TRBJ2-5	CASSPDSQYQETQYF
TRBV2	TRBJ1-5	CASRQDYQPQHF
TRBV10-1	TRBJ2-3	CASSESAAGTGTDTQYF
TRBV7-2	TRBJ2-3	CASSQTSGRGSTQYF
TRBV14	TRBJ2-7	CASSLDRGGYEQYF
TRBV7-9	TRBJ2-2	CALRGPLNTGELFF
TRBV7-9	TRBJ2-7	CASSLAGGQGNEQYF
TRBV3-1/TRBV3-2	TRBJ1-5	CASSQELGGNQPQHF
TRBV27	TRBJ2-1	CASSWDRGRLQFF
TRBV19	TRBJ1-2	CASTQIRDRGYVMDYGYTF
TRBV12-3/TRBV12-4	TRBJ2-2	CASSPTGTGELFF
TRBV19	TRBJ1-1	CASSNQGNTEAFF
TRBV7-3	TRBJ2-1	CASSSSGASYNEQFF
TRBV6-5	TRBJ1-4	CASSPTENEKLFF
TRBV28	TRBJ2-2	CASRSLRLAGGRGSGELFF
TRBV3-1/TRBV3-2	TRBJ1-2	CASSFPGVGYTF
TRBV2	TRBJ1-3	CASSEAGVGNTIYF
TRBV2	TRBJ2-3	CASSEALAGGTDTQYF
TRBV18	TRBJ1-3	CASSPRSGGGNTIYF
TRBV7-9	TRBJ1-2	CASSFTGAGEGYTF
TRBV5-5	TRBJ2-3	CASSSGLKGLAGRDTQYF